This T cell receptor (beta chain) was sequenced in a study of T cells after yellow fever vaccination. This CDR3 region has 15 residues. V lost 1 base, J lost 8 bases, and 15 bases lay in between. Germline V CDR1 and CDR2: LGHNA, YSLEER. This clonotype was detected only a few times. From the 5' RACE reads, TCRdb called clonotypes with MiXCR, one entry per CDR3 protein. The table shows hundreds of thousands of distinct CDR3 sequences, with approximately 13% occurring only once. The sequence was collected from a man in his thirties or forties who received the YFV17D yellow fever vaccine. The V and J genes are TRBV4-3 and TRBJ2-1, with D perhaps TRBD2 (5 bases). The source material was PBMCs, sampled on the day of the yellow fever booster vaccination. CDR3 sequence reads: CASSQGWGALDEQFF. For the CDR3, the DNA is TGCGCCAGCAGCCAAGGTTGGGGAGCTCTTGATGAGCAGTTCTTC.